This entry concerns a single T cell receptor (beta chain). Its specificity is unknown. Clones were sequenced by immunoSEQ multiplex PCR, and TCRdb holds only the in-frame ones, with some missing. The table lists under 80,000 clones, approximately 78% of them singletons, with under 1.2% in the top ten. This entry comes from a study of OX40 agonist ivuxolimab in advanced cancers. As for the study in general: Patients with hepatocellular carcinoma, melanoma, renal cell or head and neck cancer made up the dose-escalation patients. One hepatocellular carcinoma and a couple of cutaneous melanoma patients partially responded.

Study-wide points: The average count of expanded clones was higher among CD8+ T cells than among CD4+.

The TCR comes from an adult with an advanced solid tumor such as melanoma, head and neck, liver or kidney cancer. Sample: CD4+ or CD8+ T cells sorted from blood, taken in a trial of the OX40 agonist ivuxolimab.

CDR3 protein: CASIPQRGQPQHF. CDR3 coding DNA: TGTGCCAGCATCCCGCAGAGGGGTCAGCCCCAGCATTTT. V usage is TRBV28 and J usage is TRBJ1-5; the D gene is possibly TRBD1 (5 bases). There are 13 residues in the CDR3. Germline loops: CDR1 MDHEN, CDR2 SYDVKM. V was clipped by 7 bases and J by 6 bases, with 13 bases between them.